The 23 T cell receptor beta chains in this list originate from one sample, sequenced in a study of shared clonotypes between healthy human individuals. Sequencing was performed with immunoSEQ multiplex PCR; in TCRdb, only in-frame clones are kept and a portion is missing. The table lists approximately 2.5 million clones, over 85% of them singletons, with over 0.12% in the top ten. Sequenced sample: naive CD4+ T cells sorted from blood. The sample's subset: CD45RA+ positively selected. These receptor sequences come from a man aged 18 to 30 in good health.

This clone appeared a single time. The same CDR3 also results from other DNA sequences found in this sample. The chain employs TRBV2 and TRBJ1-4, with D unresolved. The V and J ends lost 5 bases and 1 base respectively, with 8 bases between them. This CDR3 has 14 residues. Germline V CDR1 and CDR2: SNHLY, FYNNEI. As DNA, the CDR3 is TGTGCCAGCAGTCAGAGACAAACTAATGAAAAACTGTTTTTT. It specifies CASSQRQTNEKLFF.

CDR3 sequence (DNA): TGTGCCAGTAGTTCGGCAGGGGGCCCAGATACGCAGTATTTT. Protein: CASSSAGGPDTQYF. V and J are TRBV19 and TRBJ2-3; 8 bases map to TRBD1. The CDR3 is 14 amino acids. CDR1 LNHDA and CDR2 SQIVND come from the germline V gene (reference sequence). With 5 bases clipped from V and 4 bases from J, the junction kept 5 bases outside the gene matches.

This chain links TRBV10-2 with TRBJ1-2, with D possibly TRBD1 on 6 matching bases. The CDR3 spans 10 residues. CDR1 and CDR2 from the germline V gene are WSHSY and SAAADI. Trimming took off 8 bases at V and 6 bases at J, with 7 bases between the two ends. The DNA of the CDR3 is TGCGCCAGCGGGACAAATGGCTACACCTTC. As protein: CASGTNGYTF.

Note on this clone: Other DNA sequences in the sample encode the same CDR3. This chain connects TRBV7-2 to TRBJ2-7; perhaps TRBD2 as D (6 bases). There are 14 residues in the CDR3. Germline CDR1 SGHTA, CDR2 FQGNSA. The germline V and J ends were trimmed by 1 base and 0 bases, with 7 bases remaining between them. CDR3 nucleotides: TGTGCCAGCAGCTTAGGCGGGACCTCCTACGAGCAGTACTTC. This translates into CASSLGGTSYEQYF.

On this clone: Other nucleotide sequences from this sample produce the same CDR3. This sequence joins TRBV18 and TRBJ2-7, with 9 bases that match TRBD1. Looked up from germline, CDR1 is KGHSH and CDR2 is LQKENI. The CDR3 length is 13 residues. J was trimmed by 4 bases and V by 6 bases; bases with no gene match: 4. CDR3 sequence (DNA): TGTGCCAGCTCCCTGGGACAGGGTTACGAGCAGTACTTC. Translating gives CASSLGQGYEQYF.

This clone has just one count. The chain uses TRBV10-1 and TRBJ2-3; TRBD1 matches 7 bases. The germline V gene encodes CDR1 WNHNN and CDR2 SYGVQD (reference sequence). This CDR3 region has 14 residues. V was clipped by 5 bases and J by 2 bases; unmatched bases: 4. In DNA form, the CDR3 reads TGCGCCAGCAGTTCAGGGGGTACCACAGATACGCAGTATTTT. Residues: CASSSGGTTDTQYF.

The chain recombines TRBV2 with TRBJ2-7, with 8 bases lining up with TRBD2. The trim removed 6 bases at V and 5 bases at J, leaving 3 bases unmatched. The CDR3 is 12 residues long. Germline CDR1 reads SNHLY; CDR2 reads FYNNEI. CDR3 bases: TGTGCCAGCAGAAGCGGGGGCCACGAGCAGTACTTC. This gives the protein CASRSGGHEQYF.

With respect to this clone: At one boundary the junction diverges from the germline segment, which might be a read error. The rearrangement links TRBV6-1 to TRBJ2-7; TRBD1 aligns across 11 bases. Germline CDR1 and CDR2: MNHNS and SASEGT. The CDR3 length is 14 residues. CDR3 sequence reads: CAISPGTGGNEQYF. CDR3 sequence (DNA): TGTGCCATCAGTCCCGGGACAGGGGGGAACGAGCAGTACTTC.

CDR3 bases: TGCGCCAGCAGTGAGACTAGCGGGAGACGCACAGATACGCAGTATTTT. Protein sequence: CASSETSGRRTDTQYF. The chain has TRBV10-1 and TRBJ2-3; 11 bases fit TRBD2. Germline V gene data show CDR1 as WNHNN and CDR2 as SYGVQD (reference sequence). The CDR3 loop spans 16 amino acids. J was trimmed by 1 base and V by 2 bases; bases with no gene match: 2.

CDR3: CASSQQGGRGEQYF. For the CDR3, the DNA is TGTGCCAGCAGTCAACAGGGGGGGAGGGGAGAGCAGTACTTC. This chain uses TRBV6-5 with TRBJ2-7, with D possibly being TRBD1 (8 bases). The V gene lost 5 bases and the J gene lost 7 bases, with 18 bases spanning the gap. From germline, CDR1 is MNHEY and CDR2 SVGAGI. The CDR3 extends over 14 amino acids.

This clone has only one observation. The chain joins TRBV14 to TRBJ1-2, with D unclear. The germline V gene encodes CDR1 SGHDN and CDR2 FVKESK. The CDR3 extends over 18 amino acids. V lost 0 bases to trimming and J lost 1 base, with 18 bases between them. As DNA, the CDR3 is TGTGCCAGCAGCCAAGAGACCAGCCCAAGACGGATTAACTATGGCTACACCTTC. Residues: CASSQETSPRRINYGYTF.

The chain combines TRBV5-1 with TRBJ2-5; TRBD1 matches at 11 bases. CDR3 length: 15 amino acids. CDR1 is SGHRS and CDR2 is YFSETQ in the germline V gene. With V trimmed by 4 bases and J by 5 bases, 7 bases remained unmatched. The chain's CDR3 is CASSLRDRGTETQYF. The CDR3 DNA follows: TGCGCCAGCAGCCTCCGGGACAGGGGGACGGAGACCCAGTACTTC.

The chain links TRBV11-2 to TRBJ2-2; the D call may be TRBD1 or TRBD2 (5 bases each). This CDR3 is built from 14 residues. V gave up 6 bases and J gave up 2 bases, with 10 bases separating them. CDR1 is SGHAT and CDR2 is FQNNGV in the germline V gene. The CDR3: CASRGPLNTGELFF. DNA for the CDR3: TGTGCCAGCAGGGGACCGTTAAACACCGGGGAGCTGTTTTTT.

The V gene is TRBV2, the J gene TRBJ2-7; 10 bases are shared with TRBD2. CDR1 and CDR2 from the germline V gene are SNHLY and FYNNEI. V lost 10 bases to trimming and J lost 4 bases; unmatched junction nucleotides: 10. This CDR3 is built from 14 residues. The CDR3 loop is CATAQREGRYEQYF. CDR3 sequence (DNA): TGTGCCACCGCCCAGCGGGAGGGCCGATACGAGCAGTACTTC. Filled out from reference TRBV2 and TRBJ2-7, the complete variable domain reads EPEVTQTPSHQVTQMGQEVILRCVPISNHLYFYWYRQILGQKVEFLVSFYNNEISEKSEIFDDQFSVERPDGSNFTLKIRSTKLEDSAMYFCATAQREGRYEQYFGPGTRLTVT.

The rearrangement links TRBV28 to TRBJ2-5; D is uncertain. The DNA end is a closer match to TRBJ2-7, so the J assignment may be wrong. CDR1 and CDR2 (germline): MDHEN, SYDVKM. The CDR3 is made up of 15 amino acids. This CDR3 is CASSLVRPPVHEQYF. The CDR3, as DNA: TGTGCCAGCAGTTTAGTAAGGCCCCCTGTCCACGAGCAGTACTTC.

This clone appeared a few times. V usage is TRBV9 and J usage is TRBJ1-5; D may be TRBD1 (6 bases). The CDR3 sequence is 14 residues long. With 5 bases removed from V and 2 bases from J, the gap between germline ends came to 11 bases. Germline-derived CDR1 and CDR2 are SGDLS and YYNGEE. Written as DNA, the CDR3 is TGTGCCAGCAGTTTACAGGGTGGCAATCAGCCCCAGCATTTT. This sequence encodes CASSLQGGNQPQHF.

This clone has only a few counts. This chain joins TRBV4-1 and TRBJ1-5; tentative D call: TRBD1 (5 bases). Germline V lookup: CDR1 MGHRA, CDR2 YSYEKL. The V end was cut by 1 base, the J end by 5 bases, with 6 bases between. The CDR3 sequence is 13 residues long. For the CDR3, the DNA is TGCGCCAGCAGCCAAGCCAGGGATCAGCCCCAGCATTTT. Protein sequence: CASSQARDQPQHF.

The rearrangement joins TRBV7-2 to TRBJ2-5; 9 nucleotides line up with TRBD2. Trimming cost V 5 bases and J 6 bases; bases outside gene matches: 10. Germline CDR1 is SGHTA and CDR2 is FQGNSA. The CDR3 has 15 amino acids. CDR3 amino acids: CASSPRTSDTKTQYF. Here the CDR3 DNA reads TGTGCCAGCAGCCCCCGGACTAGCGATACAAAGACCCAGTACTTC.

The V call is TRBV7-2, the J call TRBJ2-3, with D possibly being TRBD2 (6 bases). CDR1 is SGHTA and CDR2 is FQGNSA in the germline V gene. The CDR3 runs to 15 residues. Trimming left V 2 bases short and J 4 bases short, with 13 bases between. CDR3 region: CASSLIGGTADTQYF. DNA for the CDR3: TGTGCCAGCAGCTTAATTGGCGGGACTGCAGATACGCAGTATTTT.

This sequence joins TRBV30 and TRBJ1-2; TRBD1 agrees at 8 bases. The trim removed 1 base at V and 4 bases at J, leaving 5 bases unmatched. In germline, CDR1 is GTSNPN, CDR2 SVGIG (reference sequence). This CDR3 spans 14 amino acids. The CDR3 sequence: CAWSGDRPAYGYTF. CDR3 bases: TGTGCCTGGAGTGGGGACAGGCCCGCCTATGGCTACACCTTC.

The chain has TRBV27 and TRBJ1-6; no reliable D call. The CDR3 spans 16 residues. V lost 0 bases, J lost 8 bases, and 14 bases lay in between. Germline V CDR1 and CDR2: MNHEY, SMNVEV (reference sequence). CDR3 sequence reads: CASSLSKGWRDSPLHF. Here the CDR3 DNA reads TGTGCCAGCAGTTTATCGAAGGGATGGAGAGATTCACCCCTCCACTTT.

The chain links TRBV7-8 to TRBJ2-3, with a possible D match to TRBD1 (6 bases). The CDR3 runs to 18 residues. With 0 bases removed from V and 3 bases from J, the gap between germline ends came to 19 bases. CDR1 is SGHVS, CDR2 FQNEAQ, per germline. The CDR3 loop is CASSLARFGGSRTDTQYF. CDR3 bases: TGTGCCAGCAGCTTAGCCCGCTTTGGGGGCTCAAGAACAGATACGCAGTATTTT.

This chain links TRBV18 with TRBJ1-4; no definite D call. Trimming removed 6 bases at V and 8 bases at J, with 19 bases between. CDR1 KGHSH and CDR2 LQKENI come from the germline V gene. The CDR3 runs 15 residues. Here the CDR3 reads CASSRTGPPIEKLFF. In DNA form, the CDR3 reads TGTGCCAGCTCCCGAACCGGACCCCCGATAGAAAAACTGTTTTTT.